The present TCR beta chain was sequenced within a study of CD8+ T cells in alopecia areata. Described treatment: oral pan-JAK inhibitor, 5-10 mg twice daily. Sequencing used cDNA as its template, made by extracting RNA and reverse transcribing it. Assay used: immunoSEQ multiplex PCR; TCRdb lists only in-frame clones, some missing. The sample lists 150,000 to 200,000 clones; roughly 66% were seen once. Worth noting for this clone: Relative to the germline gene, one junction end is altered; a read error may explain this.

This receptor was obtained from a human donor with alopecia areata. This specimen consisted of CD4+ T cells sorted from blood, obtained at week 24, from a patient treated with tofacitinib.

The CDR3 bases are TGTGCCATCAGTGAGTCCAGCGGGGAGCTGTTTTTT. Amino acids: CAISESSGELFF. The chain combines TRBV6-5 with TRBJ2-2; D gene unclear. The CDR3 runs 12 residues. Germline V gives CDR1 MNHEY, CDR2 SVGAGI.